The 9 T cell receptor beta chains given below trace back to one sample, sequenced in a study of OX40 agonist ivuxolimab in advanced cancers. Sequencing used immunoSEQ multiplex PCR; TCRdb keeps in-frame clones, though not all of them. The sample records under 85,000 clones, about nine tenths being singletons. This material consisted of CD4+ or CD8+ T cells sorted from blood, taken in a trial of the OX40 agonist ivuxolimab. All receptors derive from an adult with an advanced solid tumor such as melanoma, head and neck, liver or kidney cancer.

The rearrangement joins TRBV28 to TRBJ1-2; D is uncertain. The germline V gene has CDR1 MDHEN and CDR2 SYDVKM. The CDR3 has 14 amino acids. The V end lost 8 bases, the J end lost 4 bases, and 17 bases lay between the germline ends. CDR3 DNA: TGTGCCAGCCGGCCGGTGACGGACGGCTATGGCTACACCTTC. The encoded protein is CASRPVTDGYGYTF.

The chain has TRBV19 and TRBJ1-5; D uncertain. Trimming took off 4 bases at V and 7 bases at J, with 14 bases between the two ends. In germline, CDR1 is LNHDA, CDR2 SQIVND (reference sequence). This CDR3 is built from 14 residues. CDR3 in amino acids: CASSNSGLVQPQHF. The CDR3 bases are TGTGCCAGTAGTAATTCCGGGCTGGTCCAGCCCCAGCATTTT.

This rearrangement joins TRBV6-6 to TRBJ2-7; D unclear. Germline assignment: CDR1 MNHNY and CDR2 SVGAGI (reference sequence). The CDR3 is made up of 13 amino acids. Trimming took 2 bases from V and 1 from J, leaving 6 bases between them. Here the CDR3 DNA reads TGTGCCAGCAGTTACCGTCTTTCCTACGAGCAGTACTTC. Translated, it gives CASSYRLSYEQYF.

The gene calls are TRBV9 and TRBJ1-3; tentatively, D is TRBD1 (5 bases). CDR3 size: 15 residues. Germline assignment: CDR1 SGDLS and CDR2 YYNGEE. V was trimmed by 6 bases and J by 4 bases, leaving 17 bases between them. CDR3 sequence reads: CASTLFGAPGNTIYF. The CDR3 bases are TGTGCCAGCACCCTTTTTGGGGCACCCGGAAACACCATATATTTT.

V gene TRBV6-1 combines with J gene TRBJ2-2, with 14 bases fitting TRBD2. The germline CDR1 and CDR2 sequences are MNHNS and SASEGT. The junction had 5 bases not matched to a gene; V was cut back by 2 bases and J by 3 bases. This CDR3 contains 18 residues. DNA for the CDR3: TGTGCCAGCAGTGAATCACGGACTAGCGGGAGGTACACCGGGGAGCTGTTTTTT. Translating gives CASSESRTSGRYTGELFF.

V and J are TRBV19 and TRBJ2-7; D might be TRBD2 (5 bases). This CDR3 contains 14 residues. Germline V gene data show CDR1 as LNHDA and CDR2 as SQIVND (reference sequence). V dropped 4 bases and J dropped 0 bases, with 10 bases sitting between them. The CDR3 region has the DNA TGTGCCAGTAGTAGCGGGCTTCACTCCTACGAGCAGTACTTC. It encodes CASSSGLHSYEQYF.

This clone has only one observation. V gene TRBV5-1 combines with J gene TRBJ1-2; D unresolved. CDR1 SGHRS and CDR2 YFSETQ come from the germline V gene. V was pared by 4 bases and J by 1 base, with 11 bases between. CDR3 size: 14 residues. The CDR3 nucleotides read TGCGCCAGCAGCCCCGCGAGTAGTAACTATGGCTACACCTTC. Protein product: CASSPASSNYGYTF.

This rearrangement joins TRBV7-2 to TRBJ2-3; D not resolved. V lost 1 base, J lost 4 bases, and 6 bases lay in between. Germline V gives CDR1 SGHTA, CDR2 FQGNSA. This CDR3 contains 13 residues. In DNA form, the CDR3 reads TGTGCCAGCAGCTTAGTCGACTCAGATACGCAGTATTTT. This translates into CASSLVDSDTQYF.

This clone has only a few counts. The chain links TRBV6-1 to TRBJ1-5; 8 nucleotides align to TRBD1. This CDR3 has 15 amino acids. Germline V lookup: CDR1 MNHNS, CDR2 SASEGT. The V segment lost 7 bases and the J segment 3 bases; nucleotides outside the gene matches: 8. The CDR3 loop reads CASIEQTGDNQPQHF. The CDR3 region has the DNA TGTGCCAGCATCGAACAGACAGGGGACAATCAGCCCCAGCATTTT.